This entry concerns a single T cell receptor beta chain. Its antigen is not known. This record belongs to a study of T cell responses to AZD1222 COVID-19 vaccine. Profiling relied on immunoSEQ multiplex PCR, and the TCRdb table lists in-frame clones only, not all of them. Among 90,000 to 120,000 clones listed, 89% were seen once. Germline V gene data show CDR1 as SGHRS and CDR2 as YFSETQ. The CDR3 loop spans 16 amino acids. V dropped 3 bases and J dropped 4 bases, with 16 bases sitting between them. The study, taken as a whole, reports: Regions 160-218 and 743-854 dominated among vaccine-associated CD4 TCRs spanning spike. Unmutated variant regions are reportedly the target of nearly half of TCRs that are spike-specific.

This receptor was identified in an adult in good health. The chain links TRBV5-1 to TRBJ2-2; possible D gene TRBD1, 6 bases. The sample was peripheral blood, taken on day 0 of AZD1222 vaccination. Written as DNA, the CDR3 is TGCGCCAGCAGCTCTGAGGGGACACCCGGCACCGGGGAGCTGTTTTTT. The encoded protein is CASSSEGTPGTGELFF.